This TCR beta chain was identified in a study of T cells in localized non-small cell lung cancer. Regarding the study as a whole: Greater T cell density in blood accompanied longer overall survival. Measurement of T cell clonality placed uninvolved adjacent lung highest, above the level in tumor. Adjacent lung was found to contain a median about 62 of the top 100 tumor clones. One tumor region alone was sequenced, and heterogeneity therefore remains possible.

Of note for this clone: Its antigen is unknown.

Using immunoSEQ multiplex PCR, the repertoire was profiled, and TCRdb retains in-frame clones only, with some absent. The top ten hold roughly a sixth of the sample, which has 35,000 to 40,000 clones, around 79% seen once. The CDR3 extends over 14 amino acids. Trimming pared 0 bases from V and 5 bases from J, leaving 10 bases between. Germline assignment: CDR1 SGHAT and CDR2 FQNNGV. Material: peripheral blood, obtained before any cancer treatment. The clonotype originates from a male donor at least 60 years old with stage III squamous cell lung carcinoma. The chain couples TRBV11-2 to TRBJ1-1; D gene uncertain. In nucleotides, the CDR3 is TGTGCCAGCAGCTTAGATACGTCGCGGACTGAAGCTTTCTTT. Translation gives CASSLDTSRTEAFF.